A single sample gave rise to the 14 T cell receptor beta chains below, sequenced in a study of human T cells and chemical hapten exposure. TCRdb itself ran the RACE reads through MiXCR, one entry per CDR3 protein. The sample has roughly 88,000 distinct CDR3 sequences, about 8.9% seen once. Stated time point: pre-sensitization, week 0. Treatment of the sample: therapeutic diphenylcyclopropenone sensitization with weekly scalp DPC. This specimen was whole blood, taken in connection with sensitization to the hapten diphenylcyclopropenone (DPC). The source of these receptors is a woman aged 40 to 50 with alopecia areata. Some clones in this sample may be carry-over from other donors' samples.

This clonotype was counted a few times. The chain carries TRBV7-3 and TRBJ2-1; 7 bases map to TRBD1. The CDR3 runs 15 residues. Trimming removed 4 bases from V and 5 bases from J; junction bases left unmatched: 8. CDR1 is SGHTA and CDR2 is FQGTGA in the germline V gene. In DNA form, the CDR3 reads TGTGCCAGCAGCTCGAGTAATGGGACAGACAATGAGCAGTTCTTC. Its protein is CASSSSNGTDNEQFF. The variable domain in full, with the rest retrieved from reference TRBV7-3 and TRBJ2-1, is GAGVSQTPSNKVTEKGKYVELRCDPISGHTALYWYRQSLGQGPEFLIYFQGTGAADDSGLPNDRFFAVRPEGSVSTLKIQRTERGDSAVYLCASSSSNGTDNEQFFGPGTRLTVL.

This clonotype was counted ten times or more. The V call is TRBV18, the J call TRBJ2-5, with a tentative D call TRBD2 (5 bases). The V and J ends lost 1 base and 1 base respectively, with 10 bases between them. CDR3 length: 15 residues. Germline CDR1 reads KGHSH; CDR2 reads LQKENI. This CDR3 reads CASSPRPAAQETQYF. DNA for the CDR3: TGTGCCAGCTCACCACGGCCAGCGGCCCAAGAGACCCAGTACTTC.

In its sample, this clonotype was seen many times. The chain uses TRBV7-2 and TRBJ2-7, with TRBD1 as a possible D gene (6 bases). The germline gives CDR1 SGHTA, CDR2 FQGNSA. The CDR3 covers 16 residues. V was trimmed by 0 bases and J by 0 bases, leaving 12 bases between them. The CDR3 sequence is CASSLALGDNSYEQYF. CDR3 DNA: TGTGCCAGCAGCTTAGCGCTAGGGGACAACTCCTACGAGCAGTACTTC.

Ten or more counts support this clonotype. The chain joins TRBV11-2 to TRBJ2-3, with D hard to call. The CDR3 spans 14 residues. Trimming removed 3 bases at V and 6 bases at J, with 13 bases between. Per germline, CDR1 SGHAT and CDR2 FQNNGV. CDR3 DNA sequence: TGTGCCAGCAGCTTCCTAGACTTGGCGGATACGCAGTATTTT. Its protein is CASSFLDLADTQYF.

This clonotype showed up many times. This sequence joins TRBV30 and TRBJ1-2, with D unresolved. Germline CDR1 GTSNPN, CDR2 SVGIG (reference sequence). This CDR3 has 12 amino acids. Trimming took off 2 bases at V and 8 bases at J, with 12 bases between the two ends. In DNA form, the CDR3 reads TGTGCCTGGAGTCGGCCCAGAGGAGGCTACACCTTC. This encodes CAWSRPRGGYTF.

The chain uses TRBV6-2 or TRBV6-3 and TRBJ2-7; 12 positions match TRBD2. CDR3 length: 16 amino acids. The trim removed 0 bases at V and 0 bases at J, leaving 0 bases unmatched. Germline CDR1 MNHEY, CDR2 SVGEGT. DNA for the CDR3: TGTGCCAGCAGTTACTCGACTAGCGGGAGCTCCTACGAGCAGTACTTC. Protein: CASSYSTSGSSYEQYF.

This clonotype was counted at least ten times. The V and J genes are TRBV14 and TRBJ1-2, with D uncertain. There are 14 residues in the CDR3. Germline-derived CDR1 and CDR2 are SGHDN and FVKESK. V shed 0 bases and J shed 4 bases, with 9 bases lying between them. The CDR3 sequence is CASSQDRQIYGYTF. In nucleotides, the CDR3 is TGTGCCAGCAGCCAAGATCGGCAGATCTATGGCTACACCTTC.

The CDR3 reads CASSQRGLGSPLHF. DNA for the CDR3: TGTGCCAGCAGTCAACGGGGCCTGGGTTCACCCCTCCACTTT. V gene TRBV2 combines with J gene TRBJ1-6; D possibly corresponds to TRBD1 (5 bases). The CDR3 contains 14 residues. From germline, CDR1 is SNHLY and CDR2 FYNNEI. Trimming stripped 5 bases from V and 9 bases from J, with 14 bases between.

The chain combines TRBV27 with TRBJ1-6; TRBD1 agrees at 7 bases. J was trimmed by 7 bases and V by 5 bases; bases with no gene match: 5. The length of the CDR3 is 14 residues. Germline values: CDR1 MNHEY, CDR2 SMNVEV (reference sequence). CDR3 in DNA: TGTGCCAGCAGTCCAGGGACAGCCAATTCACCCCTCCACTTT. Translated: CASSPGTANSPLHF.

This clonotype was seen repeatedly, ten times or more. The rearrangement links TRBV21-1 to TRBJ1-3. TRBV21-1 is labeled a pseudogene. This CDR3 has 18 amino acids. This CDR3 reads CASSKEGQAPFSGNTIYF. The CDR3 DNA reads TGTGCCAGCAGCAAAGAAGGGCAGGCTCCGTTCTCTGGAAACACCATATATTTT.

The sample holds many counts of this clonotype. This CDR3 reads CASSHRVTGELFF. The CDR3 coding sequence is TGTGCCAGCAGCCATAGGGTAACCGGGGAGCTGTTTTTT. The chain joins TRBV5-5 to TRBJ2-2; D uncertain. The ends were cut back, 4 bases at V and 5 bases at J, with 9 bases in the middle. Looked up from germline, CDR1 is SGHKS and CDR2 is YYEKEE (reference sequence). This CDR3 region has 13 residues.

This clonotype was seen more than once but under ten times. J is TRBJ2-7 and V is TRBV7-9; D is perhaps TRBD1 or TRBD2 (6 bases each). This CDR3 contains 13 residues. Trimming cost V 5 bases and J 6 bases, with 14 bases left between them. The germline V gene has CDR1 SEHNR and CDR2 FQNEAQ (reference sequence). In DNA, the CDR3 is TGTGCCAGCAGCCTCGTCCCGGGGGCCGAGCAGTACTTC. Residues: CASSLVPGAEQYF.

This clonotype was observed many times. The chain couples TRBV21-1 to TRBJ1-5; the table's D gene call, TRBD1, was not cross checked with the DNA. TRBV21-1 is shown as a pseudogene. The CDR3 has 17 residues. The CDR3 is CASILYPSRDRNQPQHF. The CDR3 region has the DNA TGTGCCAGCATCCTGTACCCGAGCCGGGACAGGAATCAGCCCCAGCATTTT.

This clonotype came up many times. The rearrangement joins TRBV4-1 to TRBJ2-3; the D is unclear. The CDR3 is 17 amino acids. Trimming left V 2 bases short and J 0 bases short, with 15 bases between. CDR1 MGHRA and CDR2 YSYEKL come from the germline V gene. This chain's CDR3 is CASSQPSITFSTDTQYF. CDR3 DNA sequence: TGCGCCAGCAGCCAACCATCCATCACGTTTAGCACAGATACGCAGTATTTT.